This passage covers 16 T cell receptor beta chains from one sample sequenced in a study of blood T cells in healthy people across ages. A J-beta primer mix and a sample-barcoded 5' primer were used in a second PCR of about 7 to 12 cycles. One entry per CDR3 protein, called by TCRdb with MiXCR from the 5' RACE reads. The sample carries about 1.4 million distinct CDR3 sequences, around 59% recorded once. Specimen: blood. The receptors stem from a man between 18 and 35 years old in good health.

This clonotype showed up just a few times. The chain couples TRBV12-3 or TRBV12-4 to TRBJ1-2; TRBD1 is a possible D gene (5 bases). Trimming pared 0 bases from V and 5 bases from J, leaving 13 bases between. The CDR3 spans 15 residues. The CDR3 nucleotides are TGTGCCAGCAGTTTAGCGGGGGTAACGAGATATGGCTACACCTTC. The encoded protein is CASSLAGVTRYGYTF.

The genes are TRBV7-2 and TRBJ2-3, with unresolved D. This CDR3 has 15 residues. Looked up from germline, CDR1 is SGHTA and CDR2 is FQGNSA. V was shortened by 1 base and J by 2 bases, with 10 bases between the two germline ends. CDR3 in DNA: TGTGCCAGCAGCTTAGTTGTCAGTAACACAGATACGCAGTATTTT. Protein: CASSLVVSNTDTQYF. Full variable domain (remainder filled in from reference TRBV7-2 and TRBJ2-3): GAGVSQSPSNKVTEKGKDVELRCDPISGHTALYWYRQSLGQGLEFLIYFQGNSAPDKSGLPSDRFSAERTGGSVSTLTIQRTQQEDSAVYLCASSLVVSNTDTQYFGPGTRLTVL.

The chain is built from TRBV10-3 and TRBJ2-1, with D perhaps TRBD1 or TRBD2 (5 bases each). The germline V and J ends were trimmed by 5 bases and 7 bases, with 15 bases remaining between them. The V gene's germline CDR1 is ENHRY and CDR2 SYGVKD. The CDR3 runs 14 residues. The CDR3 spells CAISPGMGVNEQFF. DNA for the CDR3: TGTGCCATCAGTCCAGGGATGGGGGTAAATGAGCAGTTCTTC.

This chain connects TRBV4-1 to TRBJ1-3; D might be TRBD1 (5 bases). The CDR3 is 13 amino acids. Per germline, CDR1 MGHRA and CDR2 YSYEKL. The V end was cut by 2 bases, the J end by 6 bases, with 8 bases between. The CDR3 is CASSQQGINTIYF. The CDR3 DNA reads as TGCGCCAGCAGCCAACAGGGAATAAACACCATATATTTT.

The J gene is TRBJ2-1, the V gene TRBV4-1; D uncertain. Trimming left V 5 bases short and J 6 bases short, with 11 bases between. CDR1 is MGHRA, CDR2 YSYEKL, per germline. The CDR3 is 13 residues long. CDR3 bases: TGCGCCAGCAGCGAACTGCCTAGCAATGAGCAGTTCTTC. It yields the protein CASSELPSNEQFF.

V is TRBV28 and J is TRBJ2-3, with TRBD2 matching over 12 bases. Losses at the gene ends were 6 bases for V and 4 bases for J; bases not matched to a gene: 8. The CDR3 contains 16 residues. Germline loops: CDR1 MDHEN, CDR2 SYDVKM. The CDR3 sequence: CASRATSGRSPDTQYF. The CDR3 DNA follows: TGTGCCAGCAGGGCGACTAGCGGGAGATCCCCAGATACGCAGTATTTT.

This clonotype was counted between two and nine times. This chain links TRBV29-1 with TRBJ2-3; the D gene is possibly TRBD1 (5 bases). CDR1 SQVTM and CDR2 ANQGSEA come from the germline V gene. This CDR3 comprises 15 residues. Between the trimmed V and J ends, which lost 4 bases and 4 bases, there was a span of 18 bases. CDR3 DNA: TGCAGCGTTGTATTTTCTAGGGGTCAGGCAGATACGCAGTATTTT. Its translation: CSVVFSRGQADTQYF.

This clonotype was seen more than once but under ten times. The DNA of the CDR3 is TGCGCCAGCAGCCTCGAAACGGTTGGGGGCAATCAGCCCCAGCATTTT. It encodes CASSLETVGGNQPQHF. The V gene is TRBV4-1, the J gene TRBJ1-5; no clear D gene. Germline V lookup: CDR1 MGHRA, CDR2 YSYEKL. This CDR3 comprises 16 residues. Trimming removed 4 bases from V and 2 bases from J, with 15 bases in between.

The rearrangement links TRBV7-6 to TRBJ2-2; D unresolved. This CDR3 region has 18 residues. Germline CDR1 and CDR2: SGHVS and FNYEAQ. The V end lost 5 bases, the J end lost 0 bases, and 19 bases lay between the germline ends. The CDR3 spells CASSNRIRARANTGELFF. The CDR3 DNA follows: TGTGCCAGCAGCAATAGAATAAGGGCCCGCGCGAACACCGGGGAGCTGTTTTTT.

In its sample, this clonotype was seen a few times. The rearrangement joins TRBV4-1 to TRBJ1-1; TRBD1 matches 8 bases. CDR1 is MGHRA and CDR2 is YSYEKL in the germline V gene. Trimming at V came to 2 bases and at J to 1 base, leaving 3 bases not matched to a gene. The CDR3 loop spans 15 amino acids. The CDR3: CASSQTGTGNTEAFF. In DNA form, the CDR3 reads TGCGCCAGCAGCCAAACCGGGACAGGGAACACTGAAGCTTTCTTT.

The genes are TRBV28 and TRBJ1-1; D is ambiguous. This CDR3 has 13 residues. Germline V lookup: CDR1 MDHEN, CDR2 SYDVKM. V was cut by 1 base and J by 5 bases, with 8 bases left in between. CDR3 coding DNA: TGTGCCAGCAGTTTATCAGCGGCGACTGAAGCTTTCTTT. Translated, it gives CASSLSAATEAFF.

The chain joins TRBV3-1 to TRBJ2-7, with D perhaps matching TRBD2 (5 bases). The CDR3 runs 15 residues. V lost 0 bases and J 3 bases, leaving 12 bases between the germline ends. The germline CDR1 and CDR2 sequences are LGHDT and YNNKEL (reference sequence). Here the CDR3 DNA reads TGTGCCAGCAGCCAAGACGCTACGGGAATCTACGAGCAGTACTTC. Translating gives CASSQDATGIYEQYF.

The chain uses TRBV10-2 and TRBJ2-3; TRBD2 matches 7 bases. Germline CDR1 reads WSHSY; CDR2 reads SAAADI. Trimming at V came to 8 bases and at J to 5 bases, leaving 10 bases not matched to a gene. This CDR3 region has 14 residues. The DNA for the CDR3 is TGCGCCAGCGGGCGGGAGCTGGGGGAAGATACGCAGTATTTT. It translates to CASGRELGEDTQYF.

V and J are TRBV15 and TRBJ2-3, with D unclear. Per the germline V gene, CDR1 is LNHNV and CDR2 is YYDKDF (reference sequence). V lost 1 base to trimming and J lost 0 bases, with 5 bases between them. This CDR3 is 14 amino acids long. The CDR3 loop reads CATSRGESTDTQYF. As DNA, the CDR3 is TGTGCCACCAGCAGAGGCGAGAGCACAGATACGCAGTATTTT. Variable domain in full (rest from reference TRBV15 and TRBJ2-3): DAMVIQNPRYQVTQFGKPVTLSCSQTLNHNVMYWYQQKSSQAPKLLFHYYDKDFNNEADTPDNFQSRRPNTSFCFLDIRSPGLGDTAMYLCATSRGESTDTQYFGPGTRLTVL.

As to this clonotype: Compared with germline, one end of the junction differs, possibly owing to a read error. The V call is TRBV2, the J call TRBJ2-7; the match to TRBD2 covers 7 bases. The J call is uncertain, as TRBJ2-5 better fits the DNA end. This CDR3 is built from 13 residues. Germline V gene data show CDR1 as SNHLY and CDR2 as FYNNEI. The chain's CDR3 is CSSSGRGEGTQYF. CDR3 in DNA: TGTTCCAGCAGTGGGAGGGGTGAGGGGACCCAGTACTTC.

V usage is TRBV29-1 and J usage is TRBJ2-2; no reliable D call. V lost 3 bases to trimming and J lost 2 bases, with 10 bases between them. The germline V gene has CDR1 SQVTM and CDR2 ANQGSEA. The CDR3 has 14 residues. The CDR3 DNA is TGCAGCGTTGAGGATGAGCTAAACACCGGGGAGCTGTTTTTT. It encodes CSVEDELNTGELFF.